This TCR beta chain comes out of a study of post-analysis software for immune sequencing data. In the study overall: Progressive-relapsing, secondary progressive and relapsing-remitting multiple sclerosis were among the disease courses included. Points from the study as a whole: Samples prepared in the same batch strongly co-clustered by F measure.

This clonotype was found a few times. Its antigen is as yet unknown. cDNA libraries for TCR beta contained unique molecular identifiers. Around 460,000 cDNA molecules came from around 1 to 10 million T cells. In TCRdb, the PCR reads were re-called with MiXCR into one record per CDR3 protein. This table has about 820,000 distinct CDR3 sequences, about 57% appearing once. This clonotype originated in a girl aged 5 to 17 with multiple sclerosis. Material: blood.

The CDR3 bases are TGTGCCAGCAGCTTTGACAGGCACTATGGCTACACCTTC. This translates into CASSFDRHYGYTF. This chain connects TRBV5-5 to TRBJ1-2; weak D call: TRBD1 (6 bases). V shed 2 bases and J shed 3 bases, with 8 bases lying between them. Germline values: CDR1 SGHKS, CDR2 YYEKEE (reference sequence). The CDR3 totals 13 residues. Based on the CDR3 plus reference TRBV5-5 and TRBJ1-2, the full variable domain is DAGVTQSPTHLIKTRGQQVTLRCSPISGHKSVSWYQQVLGQGPQFIFQYYEKEERGRGNFPDRFSARQFPNYSSELNVNALLLGDSALYLCASSFDRHYGYTFGSGTRLTVV.